The next 9 T cell receptor beta chains were all read from a single sample in a study of T-cell reconstitution after alpha-beta-depleted transplantation in children. Preparation of the TCRbeta library was carried out with unique molecular identifiers. One entry per CDR3 protein, called by TCRdb with MiXCR from the PCR reads. The sample holds around 250,000 distinct CDR3 sequences, about a tenth seen once. This sample comprised PBMCs from the stem cell graft donor, obtained from the stem cell graft. The receptor set was obtained from a human donor who donated a stem cell graft to a child with SCID.

This clonotype was counted only a few times. The chain couples TRBV3-1 to TRBJ2-7; a weak D match, TRBD2 (6 bases). CDR1 is LGHDT, CDR2 YNNKEL, per germline (reference sequence). The V end lost 4 bases, the J end lost 7 bases, and 26 bases lay between the germline ends. The CDR3 contains 17 residues. The CDR3, as DNA: TGTGCCAGCAGCCGCCTAGGGCCCGGGAGCGAATTCCGGGAGCAGTACTTC. Translated, it gives CASSRLGPGSEFREQYF.

In regard to this clonotype: At one of its ends the junction is not consistent with the germline gene, which may arise from a read error. The V and J genes are TRBV5-5 and TRBJ1-1; maybe TRBD1 (5 bases). The CDR3 is 14 residues long. The germline gives CDR1 SGHKS, CDR2 YYEKEE (reference sequence). The CDR3 DNA reads as TGTGCCAGGAGCTCGGGGGATTCTGACACTGAAGCTTTCTTT. Residues: CARSSGDSDTEAFF.

In its sample, this clonotype was seen many times. The rearrangement links TRBV2 to TRBJ1-4; D gene ambiguous. Looked up from germline, CDR1 is SNHLY and CDR2 is FYNNEI. Trimming stripped 4 bases from V and 9 bases from J, with 9 bases between. CDR3 length: 12 residues. The CDR3 DNA reads TGTGCCAGCAGTGCCATGATCCAAAAACTGTTTTTT. Translation: CASSAMIQKLFF.

The chain combines TRBV3-1 with TRBJ2-1; no clear D. Germline assignment: CDR1 LGHDT and CDR2 YNNKEL (reference sequence). The CDR3 consists of 13 residues. Trimming removed 6 bases at V and 5 bases at J, with 11 bases between. The DNA for the CDR3 is TGTGCCAGCAGTCCCGACCAGAACAATGAGCAGTTCTTC. Protein: CASSPDQNNEQFF.

The J gene is TRBJ1-5, the V gene TRBV9; TRBD1 matches 7 bases. With 3 bases clipped from V and 5 bases from J, the junction kept 8 bases outside the gene matches. Germline V gene sequence: CDR1 SGDLS, CDR2 YYNGEE. This CDR3 region has 15 residues. The CDR3 loop is CASSGTGALDQPQHF. The CDR3, as DNA: TGTGCCAGCAGCGGTACAGGGGCATTGGATCAGCCCCAGCATTTT.

The gene calls are TRBV5-1 and TRBJ2-1; TRBD2 might be the D (5 bases). Germline lookup yields CDR1 SGHRS and CDR2 YFSETQ. The CDR3 runs 16 residues. Trimming took 4 bases from V and 5 from J, leaving 19 bases between them. CDR3 coding DNA: TGCGCCAGCAGCCCAGACTCCCCGGGGTCCAACAATGAGCAGTTCTTC. It codes for CASSPDSPGSNNEQFF.

This clonotype was observed many times. The chain uses TRBV20-1 and TRBJ2-5, with a weak D call TRBD2 (7 bases). The CDR3 is made up of 15 amino acids. Looked up from germline, CDR1 is DFQATT and CDR2 is SNEGSKA (reference sequence). Between the trimmed V and J ends, which lost 7 bases and 4 bases, there was a span of 22 bases. CDR3 sequence reads: CSVGGGFSLGETQYF. The CDR3 nucleotides read TGCAGTGTTGGCGGGGGCTTTAGCCTAGGAGAGACCCAGTACTTC.

This chain uses TRBV20-1 with TRBJ2-3; 12 bases fit TRBD2. The V gene end was trimmed by 4 bases and the J gene end by 2 bases; junction bases not matched to a gene: 4. The CDR3 has 15 amino acids. Germline CDR1 and CDR2: DFQATT and SNEGSKA (reference sequence). CDR3 amino acids: CSAIPSGGVTDTQYF. Written as DNA, the CDR3 is TGCAGTGCTATACCTAGCGGGGGGGTCACAGATACGCAGTATTTT.

This clonotype showed up just a few times. V usage is TRBV5-1 and J usage is TRBJ2-7; D is undetermined. This CDR3 is 14 amino acids long. Germline-derived CDR1 and CDR2 are SGHRS and YFSETQ. The ends were cut back, 4 bases at V and 1 base at J, with 12 bases in the middle. CDR3: CASSLVGLSYEQYF. CDR3 sequence (DNA): TGCGCCAGCAGCCTCGTGGGCCTTTCCTACGAGCAGTACTTC.